A selection of T cell receptor beta chains follows, all from one sample in a study of Ad26.COV2.S vaccination and SARS-CoV-2 variants. Profiling relied on immunoSEQ multiplex PCR, and the TCRdb table lists in-frame clones only, not all of them. The data hold hundreds of thousands of clones, with 83% observed a single time. Source: peripheral blood, taken in a trial of Ad26.COV2.S vaccine versus placebo. The receptors stem from a person between 18 and 59 years old who received the Ad26.COV2.S COVID-19 vaccine or a placebo. CDR3s include the opening cysteine and the closing phenylalanine or tryptophan. D genes are given only for firm matches. The size of a clone is reported for some rows only, either as once, few or many, or as a class for expanded clones.

>TRBJ1-2|TRBV19|NA|NA
TGTGCCAGTAGTATCGGGGAGGGCTATGGCTACACCTTC
CASSIGEGYGYTF
>TRBJ2-2|TRBV30|NA|NA
TGTGCCTGGAGTGTACAAGGCACCGGGGAGCTGTTTTTT
CAWSVQGTGELFF
>TRBJ1-2|TRBV11-2|TRBD1|once
TGTGCCAGCAGCTTAGTGGGACAGGGACTCGGCTACACCTTC
CASSLVGQGLGYTF
>TRBJ2-7|TRBV27|NA|NA
TGTGCCAGCGGATCCTGGGGAGTTGCGGACGAGCAGTACTTC
CASGSWGVADEQYF
>TRBJ2-2|TRBV5-4|NA|NA
TGTGCCAGCAGCTGGGGTGCTGGCGGAGCGAACACCGGGGAGCTGTTTTTT
CASSWGAGGANTGELFF
>TRBJ2-7|TRBV10-3|NA|NA
TGTGCCATCAATCCGATGGGGGTGCAAGGCGAGCAGTACTTC
CAINPMGVQGEQYF
>TRBJ2-5|TRBV11-3|NA|NA
TGTGCCAGCAGCCCCTTCGGACAGCGTCAAGAGACCCAGTACTTC
CASSPFGQRQETQYF
>TRBJ2-2|TRBV24-1|NA|NA
TGTGCCACCAGTGATCTTCTGAATGGCGGGGAGCTGTTTTTT
CATSDLLNGGELFF
>TRBJ2-1|TRBV7-2|NA|NA
TGTGCCAGCAGCCGGTGGGGAAACAATGAGCAGTTCTTC
CASSRWGNNEQFF
>TRBJ1-2|TRBV6-2/TRBV6-3|TRBD1|NA
TGTGCCAGCAGTTCCATCGGGACAGGGATTAACTATGGCTACACCTTC
CASSSIGTGINYGYTF
>TRBJ2-7|TRBV15|TRBD2|NA
TGTGCCACCAGCAGAGATCTCCCGTCCAGACCGGGCGGGAGGGCCAACGAGCAGTACTTC
CATSRDLPSRPGGRANEQYF
>TRBJ1-2|TRBV6-5|NA|NA
TGTGCCAGCAGACCACACCCGGGAACCAACTATGGCTACACCTTC
CASRPHPGTNYGYTF
>TRBJ1-4|TRBV11-3|NA|NA
TGTGCCAGCAGCTTAAGGCTTGGGCCGGAGGGTGAAAAACTGTTTTTT
CASSLRLGPEGEKLFF
>TRBJ2-1|TRBV3-1/TRBV3-2|TRBD2|NA
TGTGCCAGCAGCCAAGTATTAGTACTAGCGGGAAATGAGCAGTTCTTC
CASSQVLVLAGNEQFF
>TRBJ2-7|TRBV5-1|NA|NA
TGCGCCAGCAGCTGGGTGGGGGACGTCAACGAGCAGTACTTC
CASSWVGDVNEQYF
>TRBJ1-3|TRBV7-9|NA|once
TGTGCCAGCAGCTTAGCTCCTCGGGGGGCTAGAAACACCATATATTTT
CASSLAPRGARNTIYF
>TRBJ2-7|TRBV28|NA|NA
TGTGCCAGCAGTTTATTCCCCAGTAGCTCCTACGAGCAGTACTTC
CASSLFPSSSYEQYF
>TRBJ1-2|TRBV5-6|NA|once
TGTGCCAGCAGTCCGAACTCCCGGGGGCCTCGTTATGGCTACACCTTC
CASSPNSRGPRYGYTF
>TRBJ1-2|TRBV29-1|NA|NA
TGCAGCGTATACCAAGGGGTCGGCTACACCTTC
CSVYQGVGYTF
>TRBJ2-3|TRBV27|TRBD2|NA
TGTGCCAGCAGTTTAAAAGCGGGACTATTCACAGATACGCAGTATTTT
CASSLKAGLFTDTQYF
>TRBJ2-6|TRBV7-3|NA|NA
TGTGCCAGCAGCCTATGGACGGTGCCCTCTGGGGCCAACGTCCTGACTTTC
CASSLWTVPSGANVLTF
>TRBJ2-7|TRBV7-9|TRBD2|NA
TGTGCCAGCAGCTTAGGCGGGAGGGCCTACGAGCAGTACTTC
CASSLGGRAYEQYF
>TRBJ2-7|TRBV3-1/TRBV3-2|NA|NA
TGTGCCAGCAGCCACTCCGCGGGCCTGTACTACGAGCAGTACTTC
CASSHSAGLYYEQYF
>TRBJ2-1|TRBV4-1|NA|once
TGCGCCAGCAGCCAAGTGTCGGCACACAATGAGCAGTTCTTC
CASSQVSAHNEQFF
>TRBJ2-6|TRBV6-2/TRBV6-3|NA|NA
TGTGCCAGCAGCGGGACGGAATCCCCTGGGGCCAACGTCCTGACTTTC
CASSGTESPGANVLTF
>TRBJ1-5|TRBV5-1|NA|NA
TGCGCCAGCAGCCCCTCTGGGAGCAATCAGCCCCAGCATTTT
CASSPSGSNQPQHF
>TRBJ1-2|TRBV20-1|NA|NA
TGCAGTGCTAGGGGACCGACGAGTAAGACCTTC
CSARGPTSKTF
>TRBJ2-5|TRBV4-1|TRBD1|NA
TGCGCCAGCAGCCAAATGTCAGGGGGACGAGAGACCCAGTACTTC
CASSQMSGGRETQYF
>TRBJ1-3|TRBV4-1|NA|NA
TGCGCCAGCAGCCAAGTCGTGTCCTCTGGAAACGCCATATATTTT
CASSQVVSSGNAIYF
>TRBJ1-1|TRBV19|NA|once
TGTGCCAGTCGAAGGAGGGGGGCTGACACTGAAGCTTTCTTT
CASRRRGADTEAFF
>TRBJ2-5|TRBV5-1|NA|few
TGCGCCAGCAGCATCGGGACGGAATCGTGGGGAGAGACCCAGTACTTC
CASSIGTESWGETQYF
>TRBJ1-1|TRBV5-1|NA|NA
TGCGCCAGCAGCGCCCACCCGGGAACCATGAACACTGAAGCTTTCTTT
CASSAHPGTMNTEAFF
>TRBJ2-1|TRBV21-1|NA|NA
TGTGCCAGTTTTTTAGGGGGGACCGCCTTTACCTCCTACAATGAGCAGTTCTTC
CASFLGGTAFTSYNEQFF
>TRBJ1-2|TRBV27|TRBD1|few
TGTGCCAGCAGTTTAAGGGACAGGGCTGGCTACACCTTC
CASSLRDRAGYTF
>TRBJ1-2|TRBV7-9|TRBD1|NA
TGTGCCAGCAGCTTCGGGGGGACAGATTATGGCTACACCTTC
CASSFGGTDYGYTF
>TRBJ1-1|TRBV2|TRBD1|NA
TGTGCCAGCAGTGACCAGGGGGCCTGGAGGACTGAAGCTTTCTTT
CASSDQGAWRTEAFF
>TRBJ2-7|TRBV19|NA|few
TGTGCCAGCAAGGGTGGGGCAGGGGAGCTCCACGAGCAGTACTTC
CASKGGAGELHEQYF
>TRBJ1-5|TRBV27|NA|NA
TGTGCCAGCGCCTGGGGTAGCAATCAGCCCCAGCATTTT
CASAWGSNQPQHF
>TRBJ2-7|TRBV7-9|NA|few
TGTGCCAGCAGCCTCACCGGGGGTTACTACGAGCAGTACTTC
CASSLTGGYYEQYF
>TRBJ1-3|TRBV14|NA|once
TGTGCCAGCAGCCAGTCGGACGGCTCTGGAAACACCATATATTTT
CASSQSDGSGNTIYF
>TRBJ1-1|TRBV7-9|NA|few
TGTGCCAGCGGGGGAGGACGGATAATGAACACTGAAGCTTTCTTT
CASGGGRIMNTEAFF
>TRBJ2-3|TRBV5-1|TRBD2|NA
TGCGCCAGCAGCCGACGGGCGGGAGGGGCGACAGATACGCAGTATTTT
CASSRRAGGATDTQYF
>TRBJ2-2|TRBV24-1|NA|NA
TGTGCCACCAGTCTTTCGGGACCCCCTCACACCGGGGAGCTGTTTTTT
CATSLSGPPHTGELFF
>TRBJ2-2|TRBV19|NA|NA
TGTGCCAGTATGTGGGCAACCGGGGAGCTGTTTTTT
CASMWATGELFF
>TRBJ2-1|TRBV5-1|TRBD2|few
TGCGCCAGCAGGGCGGGGACTAGCCCCCTCAATGAGCAGTTCTTC
CASRAGTSPLNEQFF